A selection of T cell receptor beta chains follows, all from one sample in a study of T cell changes during pregnancy in multiple sclerosis. Clones were sequenced by immunoSEQ multiplex PCR, and TCRdb holds only the in-frame ones, with some missing. The data contain 84,000 or so clones, around 94% of them singletons. Here the sequenced sample was peripheral blood, taken in the third trimester of pregnancy. All receptors derive from a female donor with multiple sclerosis, enrolled in a pregnancy study. The CDR3 runs from the conserved cysteine through the conserved F or W. The order of the fields is V gene, J gene, CDR3 protein.

>TRBV27|TRBJ2-1
CASSFREGKGNEQFF
>TRBV5-6|TRBJ2-5
CASSFRQGSQETQYF
>TRBV7-6|TRBJ1-4
CASSQSRATNEKLFF
>TRBV7-9|TRBJ2-7
CASSLGGGSYEQYF
>TRBV27|TRBJ2-3
CASGELGRQDTQYF
>TRBV15|TRBJ2-1
CATSREGDEQFF
>TRBV27|TRBJ1-5
CASSPRGAGNQPQHF
>TRBV7-2|TRBJ1-2
CASSLEGGGGYGYTF
>TRBV28|TRBJ2-7
CASSFLAGSSYEQYF
>TRBV6-5|TRBJ1-3
CASTRTANSGNTIYF
>TRBV4-1|TRBJ1-1
CASSQGRDGVGTEAFF